The rows below give T cell receptor beta chains drawn from one sample of a study of T cell changes during pregnancy in multiple sclerosis. TCRdb keeps only in-frame clones here, not all; method: immunoSEQ multiplex PCR. The table lists fewer than 25,000 clones, 70% to 90% of them singletons. The sample here was CD4+ T cells from peripheral blood mononuclear cells, taken in the second trimester of pregnancy. These receptors originate from a female donor in good health, enrolled as a control in a pregnancy study. CDR3s include the opening cysteine and the closing phenylalanine or tryptophan. The D gene is left open where the match is weak. Clone sizes are given selectively: once, few, many, or a class where the clone is expanded.

j_call: TRBJ1-1; d_call: NA; v_call: TRBV27; clone_size: NA; cdr3_nt: TGTGCCAGCAGGTGGGGGGGTGGGGGCCCCACTGAAGCTTTCTTT; cdr3_aa: CASRWGGGGPTEAFF
j_call: TRBJ1-5; d_call: TRBD1; v_call: TRBV7-8; clone_size: NA; cdr3_nt: TGTGCCAGCAGCTCCGGACAGGGACGGTATAGCAATCAGCCCCAGCATTTT; cdr3_aa: CASSSGQGRYSNQPQHF
j_call: TRBJ1-4; d_call: NA; v_call: TRBV5-5; clone_size: NA; cdr3_nt: TGTGCCAGCAGCTTGGGGCCTACAGGGTCAACTAATGAAAAACTGTTTTTT; cdr3_aa: CASSLGPTGSTNEKLFF
j_call: TRBJ1-5; d_call: TRBD1; v_call: TRBV19; clone_size: NA; cdr3_nt: TGTGCCAGTAGTGCACGACAGGGGACGGGGGGTCAGCCCCAGCATTTT; cdr3_aa: CASSARQGTGGQPQHF
j_call: TRBJ2-5; d_call: NA; v_call: TRBV25-1; clone_size: NA; cdr3_nt: TGTGCCAGCAGGGGGCCAGGGAGGGAGACCCAGTACTTC; cdr3_aa: CASRGPGRETQYF
j_call: TRBJ1-5; d_call: NA; v_call: TRBV5-6; clone_size: NA; cdr3_nt: TGTGCCAGCAGCTTGGAAGCGCCGGTTGGGCAGCCCCAGCATTTT; cdr3_aa: CASSLEAPVGQPQHF
j_call: TRBJ1-3; d_call: TRBD1; v_call: TRBV18; clone_size: NA; cdr3_nt: TGTGCCAGCTCACCATCCGGACAGGGAGAAAACACCATATATTTT; cdr3_aa: CASSPSGQGENTIYF
j_call: TRBJ2-5; d_call: TRBD2; v_call: TRBV11-2; clone_size: NA; cdr3_nt: TGTGCCAGCAGCTTAGCCGTGGGACTAGCGGGGGTTGAGACCCAGTACTTC; cdr3_aa: CASSLAVGLAGVETQYF
j_call: TRBJ2-7; d_call: NA; v_call: TRBV7-8; clone_size: NA; cdr3_nt: TGTGCCAGCAGCCCCCCAGGGGCCCCCTACGAGCAGTACTTC; cdr3_aa: CASSPPGAPYEQYF
j_call: TRBJ2-5; d_call: NA; v_call: TRBV11-1; clone_size: NA; cdr3_nt: TGTGCCAGCAGCCGTGGGGGCAGCCAAGAGACCCAGTACTTC; cdr3_aa: CASSRGGSQETQYF
j_call: TRBJ2-5; d_call: NA; v_call: TRBV5-4; clone_size: NA; cdr3_nt: TGTGCCAGCAGCTTTTCGGAGGAGACCCAGTACTTC; cdr3_aa: CASSFSEETQYF
j_call: TRBJ2-3; d_call: TRBD2; v_call: TRBV15; clone_size: NA; cdr3_nt: TGTGCCACCAGCGGCCCTCCGGGGGGAACAGATACGCAGTATTTT; cdr3_aa: CATSGPPGGTDTQYF
j_call: TRBJ1-2; d_call: NA; v_call: TRBV7-9; clone_size: NA; cdr3_nt: TGTGCCAGCAGCTCCGCAGGGACAACGCGAGGGGCTATTAGCTACACCTTC; cdr3_aa: CASSSAGTTRGAISYTF
j_call: TRBJ1-2; d_call: NA; v_call: TRBV28; clone_size: NA; cdr3_nt: TGTGCCAGCAGTTTCGAGAACTATGGCTACACCTTC; cdr3_aa: CASSFENYGYTF
j_call: TRBJ1-2; d_call: NA; v_call: TRBV5-1; clone_size: medium-sized; cdr3_nt: TGCGCCAGCAGCTTGGCGGGGAACTATGGCTACACCTTC; cdr3_aa: CASSLAGNYGYTF
j_call: TRBJ2-2; d_call: NA; v_call: TRBV30; clone_size: once; cdr3_nt: TGTGCCTGGAAGCCGGGATTTTCGAACACCGGGGAGCTGTTTTTT; cdr3_aa: CAWKPGFSNTGELFF
j_call: TRBJ1-2; d_call: NA; v_call: TRBV4-1; clone_size: NA; cdr3_nt: TGCGCCAGCAGCCAGGTTGTCCCCAACCGAGACTATGGCTACACCTTC; cdr3_aa: CASSQVVPNRDYGYTF
j_call: TRBJ2-3; d_call: NA; v_call: TRBV13; clone_size: NA; cdr3_nt: TGTGCCAGCAGCTTAGGCTTGACAGATACGCAGTATTTT; cdr3_aa: CASSLGLTDTQYF
j_call: TRBJ2-1; d_call: NA; v_call: TRBV9; clone_size: NA; cdr3_nt: TGTGCCAGCAGCGTAGAAGTTGGGGGCCACAACAATGAGCAGTTCTTC; cdr3_aa: CASSVEVGGHNNEQFF
j_call: TRBJ2-2; d_call: TRBD1; v_call: TRBV19; clone_size: NA; cdr3_nt: TGTGCCAGTACGGGGACAAGGACAGGGGAATTCGGGGAGCTGTTTTTT; cdr3_aa: CASTGTRTGEFGELFF
j_call: TRBJ2-4; d_call: TRBD2; v_call: TRBV6-1; clone_size: NA; cdr3_nt: TGTGCCACCGTCGATGGGACGGGAGGCAAAAACATTCAGTACTTC; cdr3_aa: CATVDGTGGKNIQYF
j_call: TRBJ2-3; d_call: NA; v_call: TRBV18; clone_size: few; cdr3_nt: TGTGCCAGCTCACCACCGGGACTCTTCACAGATACGCAGTATTTT; cdr3_aa: CASSPPGLFTDTQYF
j_call: TRBJ1-4; d_call: NA; v_call: TRBV6-1; clone_size: NA; cdr3_nt: TGTGCCAGCAGTGTGACAGCTATCTTGCTCGACCCCAATGAAAAACTGTTTTTT; cdr3_aa: CASSVTAILLDPNEKLFF
j_call: TRBJ1-5; d_call: TRBD1; v_call: TRBV7-8; clone_size: NA; cdr3_nt: TGTGCCAGCAGCTGGGGACAGGGGGCAGTTCAGCCCCAGCATTTT; cdr3_aa: CASSWGQGAVQPQHF
j_call: TRBJ1-2; d_call: TRBD1; v_call: TRBV2; clone_size: NA; cdr3_nt: TGTGCCAGCAGTGGGGACAGGGTAAACTATGGCTACACCTTC; cdr3_aa: CASSGDRVNYGYTF
j_call: TRBJ1-4; d_call: NA; v_call: TRBV25-1; clone_size: NA; cdr3_nt: TGTGCCAGCAGTGAAGTCAGAGGACAGCCTAATGAAAAACTGTTTTTT; cdr3_aa: CASSEVRGQPNEKLFF
j_call: TRBJ1-1; d_call: TRBD1; v_call: TRBV29-1; clone_size: NA; cdr3_nt: TGCAGCGTTGATGGACAGGTGAACACTGAAGCTTTCTTT; cdr3_aa: CSVDGQVNTEAFF
j_call: TRBJ2-5; d_call: NA; v_call: TRBV5-1; clone_size: NA; cdr3_nt: TGCGCCAGCACAGTCTCCAGTTCTTCTGAGACCCAGTACTTC; cdr3_aa: CASTVSSSSETQYF
j_call: TRBJ1-5; d_call: NA; v_call: TRBV7-2; clone_size: once; cdr3_nt: TGTGCCAGCAGCTTCGGACTGACAGGTAGCAATCAGCCCCAGCATTTT; cdr3_aa: CASSFGLTGSNQPQHF
j_call: TRBJ1-6; d_call: NA; v_call: TRBV10-2; clone_size: few; cdr3_nt: TGCGCCAGCATCGACAGCTCCTATAATTCACCCCTCCACTTT; cdr3_aa: CASIDSSYNSPLHF
j_call: TRBJ1-1; d_call: NA; v_call: TRBV9; clone_size: once; cdr3_nt: TGTGCCAGCAGCGTAGACACGAACACTGAAGCTTTCTTT; cdr3_aa: CASSVDTNTEAFF
j_call: TRBJ1-5; d_call: NA; v_call: TRBV7-9; clone_size: NA; cdr3_nt: TGTGCCAGCAGCTTAATCGAGGGCCAGCCCCAGCATTTT; cdr3_aa: CASSLIEGQPQHF
j_call: TRBJ2-6; d_call: NA; v_call: TRBV7-8; clone_size: NA; cdr3_nt: TGTGCCAGCAGCCTCCCCCGGAGATTCTCTGGGGCCAACGTCCTGACTTTC; cdr3_aa: CASSLPRRFSGANVLTF
j_call: TRBJ1-2; d_call: TRBD1; v_call: TRBV28; clone_size: NA; cdr3_nt: TGTGCCAGCAGTTTACTGGGACAGGGACCAAAAGGAAATGGCTACACCTTC; cdr3_aa: CASSLLGQGPKGNGYTF
j_call: TRBJ1-3; d_call: NA; v_call: TRBV5-5; clone_size: NA; cdr3_nt: TGTGCCCGCAGCTTGGTCCGGGAGTCCTCTGGAAACACCATATATTTT; cdr3_aa: CARSLVRESSGNTIYF
j_call: TRBJ2-3; d_call: TRBD2; v_call: TRBV2; clone_size: NA; cdr3_nt: TGTGCCGGCAGTGCAACTAGCGGGAGTACAGATACGCAGTATTTT; cdr3_aa: CAGSATSGSTDTQYF
j_call: TRBJ2-3; d_call: TRBD2; v_call: TRBV7-8; clone_size: NA; cdr3_nt: TGTGCCAGCAGCTTAGGGATTTTACTAGCGCGTCGCACAGATACGCAGTATTTT; cdr3_aa: CASSLGILLARRTDTQYF
j_call: TRBJ1-6; d_call: NA; v_call: TRBV5-4; clone_size: NA; cdr3_nt: TGTGCCAGCAGCCAAATTACAGGGTCTAATTCACCCCTCCACTTT; cdr3_aa: CASSQITGSNSPLHF
j_call: TRBJ2-5; d_call: TRBD2; v_call: TRBV5-1; clone_size: NA; cdr3_nt: TGCGCCAGCAGCTACAGTCCGAGCGGGGAGACGGAGACCCAGTACTTC; cdr3_aa: CASSYSPSGETETQYF
j_call: TRBJ1-4; d_call: NA; v_call: TRBV27; clone_size: once; cdr3_nt: TGTGCCAGCAGTTCCCCAGGGGCTAATGAAAAACTGTTTTTT; cdr3_aa: CASSSPGANEKLFF
j_call: TRBJ1-1; d_call: NA; v_call: TRBV7-8; clone_size: NA; cdr3_nt: TGTGCCAGCAGCCTGGTGCGAGGTCAAGCTTTCTTT; cdr3_aa: CASSLVRGQAFF
j_call: TRBJ1-6; d_call: TRBD1; v_call: TRBV5-1; clone_size: NA; cdr3_nt: TGCGCCAGCAGCTCACTGGGGACAGGGGGTAATTCACCCCTCCACTTT; cdr3_aa: CASSSLGTGGNSPLHF
j_call: TRBJ1-1; d_call: NA; v_call: TRBV12-5; clone_size: NA; cdr3_nt: TGTGCTAGTGGTTTGGGGACAGTGAACACTGAAGCTTTCTTT; cdr3_aa: CASGLGTVNTEAFF
j_call: TRBJ2-2; d_call: TRBD2; v_call: TRBV5-1; clone_size: NA; cdr3_nt: TGCGCCAGCAGCCCCCCGGCGGCGGGGGGGGGACCCGGGGAGCTGTTTTTT; cdr3_aa: CASSPPAAGGGPGELFF
j_call: TRBJ1-2; d_call: NA; v_call: TRBV18; clone_size: NA; cdr3_nt: TGTGCCAGCTCACCAACTTCAGGGGAAGGCTACACCTTC; cdr3_aa: CASSPTSGEGYTF
j_call: TRBJ2-7; d_call: NA; v_call: TRBV27; clone_size: once; cdr3_nt: TGTGCCAGCCACAAGGTCAGGGGGGATAGGTACGAGCAGTACTTC; cdr3_aa: CASHKVRGDRYEQYF
j_call: TRBJ2-3; d_call: TRBD2; v_call: TRBV5-3; clone_size: NA; cdr3_nt: TGTGCCAGAAGCCATCATTGGGGTAGCGGGGGCCCTAATCTCACAGATACGCAGTATTTT; cdr3_aa: CARSHHWGSGGPNLTDTQYF
j_call: TRBJ1-2; d_call: NA; v_call: TRBV11-2; clone_size: NA; cdr3_nt: TGTGCCAGCGACGTACCCCCCCCGGGGTACACCTTC; cdr3_aa: CASDVPPPGYTF
j_call: TRBJ2-4; d_call: TRBD1; v_call: TRBV5-1; clone_size: NA; cdr3_nt: TGCGCCAGCAGCTGGGACAGTCTGATTCAGTACTTC; cdr3_aa: CASSWDSLIQYF